This TCR beta chain derives from a study of cytomegalovirus exposure and HLA in healthy donors. Study-wide context: Among fewer than 500 genotyped donors, about 85% fell in the Caucasian-associated ancestry cluster. Regarding the study as a whole: In vitro work confirmed that a few CMV-associated chains recognize CMV antigens.

On this clone: Its target is unknown.

The germline V and J ends were trimmed by 1 base and 2 bases, with 8 bases remaining between them. The CDR3 is 14 residues long. Germline CDR1 is SGHVS and CDR2 is FQNEAQ. Vbeta (60) and Jbeta (13) primers were used in the PCR. TCRdb's table, derived via immunoSEQ multiplex PCR, lists solely in-frame clones and lacks some. The sample has 110,000 to 150,000 clones; around 84% are singletons. The chain carries TRBV7-8 and TRBJ1-1; D is unresolved. The sequence was obtained from a boy aged 2 to 10 in good health and CMV-seronegative. Sequenced sample: PBMCs. CDR3 nucleotides: TGTGCCAGCAGCTTAGGAGTACCAAACACTGAAGCTTTCTTT. Translated: CASSLGVPNTEAFF.